A selection of T cell receptor beta chains follows, all from one sample in a study of blood T cell repertoires in COVID-19. Repertoires were generated with immunoSEQ multiplex PCR, while TCRdb's copy carries only in-frame clones and drops some. The table has over 200,000 clones, approximately 84% seen once. The material sequenced was PBMCs or T cells enriched from blood (not recorded which). Receptors were obtained from a man aged 35-49 years who had recovered from COVID-19. Both conserved end residues are part of each CDR3. The D gene is left open where the match is weak. Where a row states a size, it is once, few, many or the class of an expanded clone; other rows omit it.

j_call d_call v_call clone_size cdr3_nt cdr3_aa
TRBJ2-1 TRBD2 TRBV3-1/TRBV3-2 few TGTGCCAGCAGCCCAATTCCCGGGACTAGCGGGAGTAATGAGCAGTTCTTC CASSPIPGTSGSNEQFF
TRBJ1-5 . TRBV19 . TGTGCCAGTAGTATAGAGAGGGGGTCGGGAAATCAGCCCCAGCATTTT CASSIERGSGNQPQHF
TRBJ1-2 TRBD1 TRBV12-3/TRBV12-4 few TGTGCCAGCAGTTTTCCCGCGGGAAGGGGGCACACCTTC CASSFPAGRGHTF
TRBJ2-7 . TRBV15 . TGTGCCACCAGCATAGGGACAACGGGATACGAGCAGTACTTC CATSIGTTGYEQYF
TRBJ2-4 TRBD2 TRBV18 once TGTGCCAGCTCACAGGGAGGGGTAAACATTCAGTACTTC CASSQGGVNIQYF
TRBJ2-1 TRBD1 TRBV24-1 . TGTGCCACCAGTGGCAGGGACAGGACTTTCTCCTACAATGAGCAGTTCTTC CATSGRDRTFSYNEQFF
TRBJ2-3 . TRBV5-3 . TGTGCCAGAAGCTTGGCACGAGGAATTTGCACAGATACGCAGTATTTT CARSLARGICTDTQYF
TRBJ2-1 TRBD2 TRBV5-1 . TGCGCCAGCAGCCCTACTAGCGGGAGGGCCATTGAGCAGTTCTTC CASSPTSGRAIEQFF
TRBJ1-2 . TRBV30 once TGTGCCTGGCGACATCTACCCAACCGGGGCTACACCTTC CAWRHLPNRGYTF
TRBJ2-6 . TRBV7-8 . TGTGCCAGCAGCTTGGTGGGGGCCGTCTCTGGGGCCAACGTCCTGACTTTC CASSLVGAVSGANVLTF
TRBJ2-6 . TRBV27 . TGTGCCAGCAGTTCGGCAGGGTTGGGCTGGGGGGCCAACGTCCTGACTTTC CASSSAGLGWGANVLTF
TRBJ1-1 . TRBV9 . TGTGCCAGCAGCGTCCATGGCGGGGGGGGCGCTCGGAACACTGAAGCTTTCTTT CASSVHGGGGARNTEAFF
TRBJ2-1 . TRBV19 . TGTGCCAGTAGTATAGGGAGGGATGAGCAGTTCTTC CASSIGRDEQFF
TRBJ2-3 TRBD1 TRBV18 few TGTGCCAGCTCACTCGGACAGGGACCAAGCACAGATACGCAGTATTTT CASSLGQGPSTDTQYF
TRBJ2-1 . TRBV9 . TGTGCCAGCAGCCCGACAGGCTTAAGCAATGAGCAGTTCTTC CASSPTGLSNEQFF
TRBJ2-1 TRBD1 TRBV5-1 once TGCGCCAGCACTGGGCAGGGGGCAAATGAGCAGTTCTTC CASTGQGANEQFF
TRBJ1-2 TRBD1 TRBV27 . TGTGCCAGCTTTAGCCGACAGGGCTTCTATGGCTACACCTTC CASFSRQGFYGYTF
TRBJ1-5 TRBD1 TRBV19 . TGTGCCAGTAGGCCGGGACAGAGTCATCCATCCCAGCATTTT CASRPGQSHPSQHF
TRBJ2-2 TRBD2 TRBV5-1 . TGCGCCAGCAGCCCCTTGGTGAGCGGGGTGATTGGGGGCACCGGGGAGCTGTTTTTT CASSPLVSGVIGGTGELFF
TRBJ2-7 TRBD1 TRBV5-1 . TGCGCCAGCAGCACCAGACAGGGAACCTACGAGCAGTACTTC CASSTRQGTYEQYF
TRBJ2-1 . TRBV7-2 . TGTGCCAGCAGCTTCACAGGTGAGCAGTTCTTC CASSFTGEQFF
TRBJ2-5 TRBD2 TRBV5-4 . TGTGCCAGCAGCCCCGGGACTAGCGGGAGGACGTGGGAGGAGACCCAGTACTTC CASSPGTSGRTWEETQYF
TRBJ1-4 TRBD1 TRBV7-6 . TGTGCCAGCAGCCAAGGGACAGATTATAATGAAAAACTGTTTTTT CASSQGTDYNEKLFF
TRBJ1-2 . TRBV7-9 . TGTGCCAGCAGCTTAGTCCCGAGCAGGAATAAAAAGAACTATGGCTACACCTTC CASSLVPSRNKKNYGYTF
TRBJ1-1 . TRBV12-3/TRBV12-4 . TGTGCCAGCAGTTTAGGGACATTAGAAGCTTTCTTT CASSLGTLEAFF
TRBJ1-1 . TRBV19 . TGTGCCAGTAGTATCGTCTTCAGGGACACTGAAGCTTTCTTT CASSIVFRDTEAFF
TRBJ2-2 . TRBV3-1/TRBV3-2 . TGTGCCAGCAGCCAAGAATCCGAGACAGGGAACACCGGGGAGCTGTTTTTT CASSQESETGNTGELFF
TRBJ1-1 TRBD1 TRBV6-5 . TGTGCCAGCAGTATGGACAGGGTTCGCGCTTTCTTT CASSMDRVRAFF
TRBJ2-2 . TRBV5-1 . TGCGCCAGCAGCGTTTCCAGGGAGGACACCGGGGAGCTGTTTTTT CASSVSREDTGELFF
TRBJ1-6 . TRBV12-3/TRBV12-4 few TGTGCCAGCAGTTTGAGTTCTTCACCCCTCCACTTT CASSLSSSPLHF
TRBJ1-2 . TRBV28 . TGTGCCAGCATATTGAGTGGAGTAGTCGGCTACACCTTC CASILSGVVGYTF
TRBJ2-1 . TRBV28 . TGTGCCATATCCGCCCCCTGGGGAGCCGGTGATGAGCAGTTCTTC CAISAPWGAGDEQFF
TRBJ2-7 TRBD1 TRBV6-5 . TGTGCCAGCAGCGAGAGGACAGGTGGGAACTACGAGCAGTACTTC CASSERTGGNYEQYF
TRBJ1-2 . TRBV5-1 . TGCGCCAGCAGCTTGGGTCAGTACTATGGCTACACCTTC CASSLGQYYGYTF
TRBJ2-5 TRBD1 TRBV27 . TGTGCCAGTTCGACAGGGGGCCTGGGAGAGACCCAGTACTTC CASSTGGLGETQYF
TRBJ1-2 . TRBV6-5 . TGTGCCAGCAGCCCAGACACCAACTATGGCTACACCTTC CASSPDTNYGYTF
TRBJ2-7 TRBD1 TRBV5-1 . TGCGCCAGCAGCTTCCTACCATTGGGGGGACAGGGGCCCTACGAGCAGTACTTC CASSFLPLGGQGPYEQYF
TRBJ1-2 TRBD1 TRBV3-1/TRBV3-2 . TGTGCCAGCAGCCGTTTCCCCGGGACAGGAGACTATGGCTACACCTTC CASSRFPGTGDYGYTF
TRBJ2-5 TRBD2 TRBV28 . TGTGCCAGCAGAGTTAGCGGGGGGCGAGAGACCCAGTACTTC CASRVSGGRETQYF
TRBJ1-5 TRBD1 TRBV7-8 once TGTGCCAGCAGCTTAGAGGGACAGCTAAGCAATCAGCCCCAGCATTTT CASSLEGQLSNQPQHF
TRBJ2-3 TRBD1 TRBV6-5 . TGTGCCAGCAGCACGGACAGGTACACAGATACGCAGTATTTT CASSTDRYTDTQYF
TRBJ2-3 . TRBV5-4 . TGTGCCAGCAGCTTAGCCGGGACTACAGATACGCAGTATTTT CASSLAGTTDTQYF
TRBJ2-3 TRBD2 TRBV4-1 . TGCGCCAGCAGCCAAGAACGCCTAGCGGGCACAGATACGCAGTATTTT CASSQERLAGTDTQYF
TRBJ1-2 . TRBV3-1/TRBV3-2 once TGTGCCAGCAGCCCGGACAGCGACTATGGCTACACCTTC CASSPDSDYGYTF
TRBJ1-3 . TRBV9 . TGTGCCAGCAGCACACAGGGAGATGGAAACACCATATATTTT CASSTQGDGNTIYF
TRBJ2-7 TRBD2 TRBV4-3 . TGCGCCAGCAGCCCGAGACCGGCGGGGGACTCCTACGAGCAGTACTTC CASSPRPAGDSYEQYF
TRBJ1-1 . TRBV19 . TGTGCCAGTAGTATGCCGGGCGGGGGCACTGAAGCTTTCTTT CASSMPGGGTEAFF
TRBJ2-1 TRBD2 TRBV3-1/TRBV3-2 . TGTGCCAGCAGCCAAGAAGTGACTAGCGGCTACAATGAGCAGTTCTTC CASSQEVTSGYNEQFF
TRBJ2-5 . TRBV11-2 . TGTGCCAGCAGCCCTCAGTTGGGACTGACCCAGTACTTC CASSPQLGLTQYF
TRBJ1-5 . TRBV3-1/TRBV3-2 . TGTGCCAGCAGCCAGCGGGGCCAGCCCCAGCATTTT CASSQRGQPQHF
TRBJ1-2 . TRBV14 . TGTGCCAGCAGCCAAGTTGACAGGAGCTATGGCTACACCTTC CASSQVDRSYGYTF
TRBJ2-5 TRBD1 TRBV3-1/TRBV3-2 . TGTGCCAGCAGCGGGACAGACGGAGAGACCCAGTACTTC CASSGTDGETQYF
TRBJ1-4 . TRBV7-9 few TGTGCCAGCAGCTTACCCTCTGGGGAAACGGGAGAAAAACTGTTTTTT CASSLPSGETGEKLFF
TRBJ1-5 TRBD1 TRBV24-1 . TGTGCCACCAGTGAGGGACAGAATAGCAATCAGCCCCAGCATTTT CATSEGQNSNQPQHF
TRBJ2-5 TRBD2 TRBV4-2 . TGTGCCAGCAGCCAAGAACCTAGCGGGGGGTACCAAGAGACCCAGTACTTC CASSQEPSGGYQETQYF
TRBJ2-5 . TRBV2 . TGTGCCAGCAGTGACTTCCAGGGTGAGACCCAGTACTTC CASSDFQGETQYF
TRBJ1-1 TRBD1 TRBV2 once TGTGCCAGCAGCCTACAGGGGCTTGAAGCTTTCTTT CASSLQGLEAFF
TRBJ1-1 . TRBV30 . TGTGCCTGGAGTGGTTTGACACCGAACACTGAAGCTTTCTTT CAWSGLTPNTEAFF
TRBJ2-1 TRBD2 TRBV5-1 . TGCGCCAGCAGCCCGAAGGCTAGCGGGAGGAACAATGAGCAGTTCTTC CASSPKASGRNNEQFF
TRBJ2-7 TRBD2 TRBV5-1 many TGCGCCAGCAGCTTGAGCGGGATTCTATTGGGGGAGCAGTACTTC CASSLSGILLGEQYF